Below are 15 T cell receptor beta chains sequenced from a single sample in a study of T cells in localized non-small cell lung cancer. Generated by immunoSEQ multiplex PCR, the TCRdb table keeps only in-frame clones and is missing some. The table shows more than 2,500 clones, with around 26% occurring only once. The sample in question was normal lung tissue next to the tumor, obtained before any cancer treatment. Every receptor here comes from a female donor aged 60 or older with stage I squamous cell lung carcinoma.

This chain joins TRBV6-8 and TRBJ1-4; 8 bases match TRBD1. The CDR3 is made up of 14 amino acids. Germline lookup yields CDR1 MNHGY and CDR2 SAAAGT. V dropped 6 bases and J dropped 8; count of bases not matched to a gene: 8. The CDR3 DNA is TGTGCCAGCAGACGCCAGGGGGCGGGAGAAAAACTGTTTTTT. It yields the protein CASRRQGAGEKLFF.

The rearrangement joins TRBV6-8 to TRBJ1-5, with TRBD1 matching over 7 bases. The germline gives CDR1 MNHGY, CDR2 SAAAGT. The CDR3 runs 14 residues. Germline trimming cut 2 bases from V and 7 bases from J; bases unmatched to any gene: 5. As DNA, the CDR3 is TGTGCCAGCAGTTACGACAGGGAGATACAGCCCCAGCATTTT. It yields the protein CASSYDREIQPQHF.

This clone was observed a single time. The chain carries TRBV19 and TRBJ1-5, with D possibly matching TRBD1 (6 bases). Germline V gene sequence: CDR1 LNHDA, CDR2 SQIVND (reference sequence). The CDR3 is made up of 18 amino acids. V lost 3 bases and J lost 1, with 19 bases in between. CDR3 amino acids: CASSIWTEIHRSNQPQHF. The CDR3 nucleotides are TGTGCCAGTAGTATTTGGACAGAGATCCATAGAAGCAATCAGCCCCAGCATTTT.

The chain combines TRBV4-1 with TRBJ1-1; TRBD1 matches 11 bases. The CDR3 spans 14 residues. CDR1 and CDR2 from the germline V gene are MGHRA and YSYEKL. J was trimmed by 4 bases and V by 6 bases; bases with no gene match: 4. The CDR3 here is CASRAGTGGTEAFF. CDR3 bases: TGCGCCAGCAGAGCCGGGACAGGGGGCACTGAAGCTTTCTTT.

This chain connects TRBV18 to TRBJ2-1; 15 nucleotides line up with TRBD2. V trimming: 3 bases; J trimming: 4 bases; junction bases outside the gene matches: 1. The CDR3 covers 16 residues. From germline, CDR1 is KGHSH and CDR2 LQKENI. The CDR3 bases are TGTGCCAGCTCACCGGGACTAGCGGGAGGATACAATGAGCAGTTCTTC. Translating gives CASSPGLAGGYNEQFF.

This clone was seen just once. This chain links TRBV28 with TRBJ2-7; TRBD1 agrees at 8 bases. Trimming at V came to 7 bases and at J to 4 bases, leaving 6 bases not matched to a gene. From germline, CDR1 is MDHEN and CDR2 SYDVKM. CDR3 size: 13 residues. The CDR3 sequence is CASNRQGNYEQYF. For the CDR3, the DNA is TGTGCCAGCAACCGACAGGGGAATTACGAGCAGTACTTC.

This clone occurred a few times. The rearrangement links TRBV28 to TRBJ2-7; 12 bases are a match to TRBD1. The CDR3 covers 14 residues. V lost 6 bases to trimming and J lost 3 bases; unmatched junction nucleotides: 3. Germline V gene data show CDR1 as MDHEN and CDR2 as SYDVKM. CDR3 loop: CASRGTGGIYEQYF. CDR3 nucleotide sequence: TGTGCCAGCAGGGGGACAGGGGGCATCTACGAGCAGTACTTC. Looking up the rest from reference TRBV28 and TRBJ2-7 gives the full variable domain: DVKVTQSSRYLVKRTGEKVFLECVQDMDHENMFWYRQDPGLGLRLIYFSYDVKMKEKGDIPEGYSVSREKKERFSLILESASTNQTSMYLCASRGTGGIYEQYFGPGTRLTVT.

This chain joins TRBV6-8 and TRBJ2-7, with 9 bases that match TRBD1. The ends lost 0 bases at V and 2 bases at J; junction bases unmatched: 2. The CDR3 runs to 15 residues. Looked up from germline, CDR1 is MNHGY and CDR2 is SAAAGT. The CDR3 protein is CASSYSDRGTYEQYF. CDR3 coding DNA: TGTGCCAGCAGTTACTCGGACAGGGGAACCTACGAGCAGTACTTC.

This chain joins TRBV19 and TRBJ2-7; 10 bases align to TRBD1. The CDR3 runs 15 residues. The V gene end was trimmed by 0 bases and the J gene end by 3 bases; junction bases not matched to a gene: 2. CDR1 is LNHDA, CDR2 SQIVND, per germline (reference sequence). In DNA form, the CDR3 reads TGTGCCAGTAGTATAGACGGGACAGGGGACTACGAGCAGTACTTC. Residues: CASSIDGTGDYEQYF.

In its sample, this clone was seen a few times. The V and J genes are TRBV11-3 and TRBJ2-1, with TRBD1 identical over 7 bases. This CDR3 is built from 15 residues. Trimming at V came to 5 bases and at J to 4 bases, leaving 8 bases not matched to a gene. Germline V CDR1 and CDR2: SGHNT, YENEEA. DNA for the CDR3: TGTGCCAGCAGCCAGGGGGACAGCCCTTACAATGAGCAGTTCTTC. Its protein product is CASSQGDSPYNEQFF.

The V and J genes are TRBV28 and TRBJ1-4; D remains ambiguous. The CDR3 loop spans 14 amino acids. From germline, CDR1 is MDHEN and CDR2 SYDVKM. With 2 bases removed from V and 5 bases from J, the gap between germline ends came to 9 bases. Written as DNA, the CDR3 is TGTGCCAGCAGTTTACGGCCCGGCAATGAAAAACTGTTTTTT. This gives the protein CASSLRPGNEKLFF.

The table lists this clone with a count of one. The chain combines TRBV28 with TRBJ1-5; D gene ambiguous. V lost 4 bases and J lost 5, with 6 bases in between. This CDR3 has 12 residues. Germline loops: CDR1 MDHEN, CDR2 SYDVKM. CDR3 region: CASSSEYQPQHF. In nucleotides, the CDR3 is TGTGCCAGCAGTTCCGAGTATCAGCCCCAGCATTTT.

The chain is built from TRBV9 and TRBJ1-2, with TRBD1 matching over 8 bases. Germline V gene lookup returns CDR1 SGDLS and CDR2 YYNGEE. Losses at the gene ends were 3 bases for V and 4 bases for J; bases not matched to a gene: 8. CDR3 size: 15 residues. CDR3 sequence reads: CASSAGQEFFYGYTF. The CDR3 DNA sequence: TGTGCCAGCAGCGCGGGACAGGAGTTCTTCTATGGCTACACCTTC.

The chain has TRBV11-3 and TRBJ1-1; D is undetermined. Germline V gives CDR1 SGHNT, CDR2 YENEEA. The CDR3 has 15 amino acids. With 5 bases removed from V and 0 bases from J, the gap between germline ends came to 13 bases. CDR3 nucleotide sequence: TGTGCCAGCAGCACCCGAGGACCGTTGAACACTGAAGCTTTCTTT. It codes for CASSTRGPLNTEAFF. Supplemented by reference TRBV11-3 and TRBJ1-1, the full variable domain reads EAGVVQSPRYKIIEKKQPVAFWCNPISGHNTLYWYLQNLGQGPELLIRYENEEAVDDSQLPKDRFSAERLKGVDSTLKIQPAELGDSAVYLCASSTRGPLNTEAFFGQGTRLTVV.

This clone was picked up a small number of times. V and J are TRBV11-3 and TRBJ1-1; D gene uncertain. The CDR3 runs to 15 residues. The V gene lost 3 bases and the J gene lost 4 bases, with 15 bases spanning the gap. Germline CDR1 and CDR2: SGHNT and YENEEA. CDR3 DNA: TGTGCCAGCAGCTTGTCTCGAAGTCCCGCCACTGAAGCTTTCTTT. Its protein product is CASSLSRSPATEAFF. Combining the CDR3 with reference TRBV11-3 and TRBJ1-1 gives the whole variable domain EAGVVQSPRYKIIEKKQPVAFWCNPISGHNTLYWYLQNLGQGPELLIRYENEEAVDDSQLPKDRFSAERLKGVDSTLKIQPAELGDSAVYLCASSLSRSPATEAFFGQGTRLTVV.